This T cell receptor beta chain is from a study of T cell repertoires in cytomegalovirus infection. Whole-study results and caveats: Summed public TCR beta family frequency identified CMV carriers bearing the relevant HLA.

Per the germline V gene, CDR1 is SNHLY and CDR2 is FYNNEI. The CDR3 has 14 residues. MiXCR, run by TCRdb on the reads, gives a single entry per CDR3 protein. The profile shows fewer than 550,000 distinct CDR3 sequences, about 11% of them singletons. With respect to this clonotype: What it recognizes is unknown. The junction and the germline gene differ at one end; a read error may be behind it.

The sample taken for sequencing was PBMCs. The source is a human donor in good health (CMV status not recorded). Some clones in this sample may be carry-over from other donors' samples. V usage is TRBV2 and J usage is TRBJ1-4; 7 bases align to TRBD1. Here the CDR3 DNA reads TGTGCCAGCAGCGCCGGGACAGCTAAAGAAAAACTGTTTTTT. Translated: CASSAGTAKEKLFF. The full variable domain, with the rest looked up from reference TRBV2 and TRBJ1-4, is EPEVTQTPSHQVTQMGQEVILRCVPISNHLYFYWYRQILGQKVEFLVSFYNNEISEKSEIFDDQFSVERPDGSNFTLKIRSTKLEDSAMYFCASSAGTAKEKLFFGSGTQLSVL.